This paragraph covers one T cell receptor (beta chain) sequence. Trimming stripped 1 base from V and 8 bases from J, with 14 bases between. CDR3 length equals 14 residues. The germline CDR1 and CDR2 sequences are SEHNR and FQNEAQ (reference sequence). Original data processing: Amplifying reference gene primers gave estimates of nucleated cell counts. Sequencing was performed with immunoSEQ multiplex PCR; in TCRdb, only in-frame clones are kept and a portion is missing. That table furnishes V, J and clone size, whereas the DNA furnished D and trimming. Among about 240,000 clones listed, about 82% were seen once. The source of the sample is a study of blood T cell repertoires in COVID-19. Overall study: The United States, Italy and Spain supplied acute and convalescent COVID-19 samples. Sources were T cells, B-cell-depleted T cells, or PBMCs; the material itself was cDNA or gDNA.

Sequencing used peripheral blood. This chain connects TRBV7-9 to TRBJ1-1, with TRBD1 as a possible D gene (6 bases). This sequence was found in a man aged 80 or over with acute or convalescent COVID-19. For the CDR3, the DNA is TGTGCCAGCAGCTTAGGTCGGACAGAGGAGGAAGCTTTCTTT. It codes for CASSLGRTEEEAFF.